This T cell receptor (beta chain) was retrieved from a study of blood T cell repertoires in COVID-19. Turning to the study itself: Whether acute or convalescent, the COVID-19 samples came from the United States, Italy and Spain. Sources were T cells, B-cell-depleted T cells, or PBMCs; the material itself was cDNA or gDNA.

In the source study's methods: Amplification from reference gene primers served as the basis for estimated nucleated cell counts. The protocol was immunoSEQ multiplex PCR, while the TCRdb copy is restricted to in-frame clones and leaves out a portion. The DNA was the basis for D and trimming; V, J and clone size are from that table. The sample consists of 35,000 to 40,000 clones, 88% of them appearing once. With 5 bases removed from V and 8 bases from J, the gap between germline ends came to 13 bases. The germline V gene encodes CDR1 ENHRY and CDR2 SYGVKD. The CDR3 is 13 residues long. This clonotype was sampled from a man between 60 and 75 years old with active COVID-19. The sample consisted of peripheral blood. This chain links TRBV10-3 with TRBJ2-1; D might be TRBD1 (6 bases). The CDR3 DNA sequence: TGTGCCATCAGTAAATTAGGACAGCATGAGCAGTTCTTC. Translated: CAISKLGQHEQFF.